This paragraph reports one TCR beta chain. Antigen: not known. The sample is drawn from a study of T cells after yellow fever vaccination. Study-wide results and limits: One caveat is that FACS-sorted repertoires could contain abundant clonotypes contaminating from the bulk population. Post-booster reappearance was seen for most primary-vaccination clones (about 95% CD4, around 90% CD8). Overall, a small share of clonotypes was seen in both CD4 and CD8 compartments.

Between the trimmed V and J ends, which lost 5 bases and 2 bases, there was a span of 8 bases. Germline CDR1 SGDLS, CDR2 YYNGEE. CDR3 length equals 13 residues. 5'RACE template switching produced TCR cDNA carrying a universal primer site and UMIs. TCRdb reanalysed the 5' RACE reads using MiXCR and keeps one entry per CDR3 protein. The sample records more than 350,000 distinct CDR3 sequences, roughly 11% being singletons. The clonotype originates from a man aged 18 to 30 who received the YFV17D yellow fever vaccine. The chain is built from TRBV9 and TRBJ1-5; weak D call: TRBD1 (5 bases). The sequencing used PBMCs, collected on the day of the first yellow fever vaccination. CDR3 DNA: TGTGCCAGCAGGGGGCAGGGCAATCAGCCCCAGCATTTT. Protein: CASRGQGNQPQHF.